This TCR beta chain was sequenced for a study of T cells in Graves' hyperthyroidism and ophthalmopathy. Those patients with uncontrolled infection, other autoimmune disease, pregnancy or lactation were excluded. This clonotype appeared many times. Its cognate antigen is unknown. The TCR beta CDR3 regions underwent amplification using RNA transcripts as the source. TCR CDR3 underwent first-round RT-PCR with the HTBI primer set. TCRdb analysed the multiplex PCR reads with MiXCR anew, one entry per CDR3 protein. The data hold roughly 100,000 distinct CDR3 sequences, with roughly 47% observed a single time. The CDR3 length is 15 residues. Germline V gene data show CDR1 as MNHNS and CDR2 as SASEGT. V lost 3 bases and J lost 0, with 11 bases in between. Findings and caveats of the study: The majority of expanded thyroid clonotypes above 0.001 also appeared in blood.

The origin of this receptor is a man in his forties with Graves' hyperthyroidism. The J gene is TRBJ1-2, the V gene TRBV6-1; D remains ambiguous. Sequenced input: blood. CDR3 bases: TGTGCCAGCAGTGAGCGCTTACGAGCTAACTATGGCTACACCTTC. It codes for CASSERLRANYGYTF.